This TCR beta chain was recovered during a study of blood T cell repertoires in COVID-19. About the study: The United States, Italy and Spain provided the acute and convalescent COVID-19 samples.

CDR1 is SGHNT, CDR2 YYREEE, per germline (reference sequence). With 3 bases removed from V and 4 bases from J, the gap between germline ends came to 10 bases. The CDR3 is 14 residues long. Here immunoSEQ multiplex PCR was the method, and the copy in TCRdb shows in-frame clones only, minus some. The sample includes some 200,000 clones, 80% of them seen just once. The chain has TRBV5-4 and TRBJ2-2, with a possible D match to TRBD2 (5 bases). Sequencing was performed on peripheral blood. This TCR was recovered from a woman between 70 and 85 years old with acute or convalescent COVID-19. Written as DNA, the CDR3 is TGTGCCAGCAGCTCGTTTACTAGCACCGGGGAGCTGTTTTTT. Its translation: CASSSFTSTGELFF. Full variable domain (remainder filled in from reference TRBV5-4 and TRBJ2-2): ETGVTQSPTHLIKTRGQQVTLRCSSQSGHNTVSWYQQALGQGPQFIFQYYREEENGRGNFPPRFSGLQFPNYSSELNVNALELDDSALYLCASSSFTSTGELFFGEGSRLTVL.